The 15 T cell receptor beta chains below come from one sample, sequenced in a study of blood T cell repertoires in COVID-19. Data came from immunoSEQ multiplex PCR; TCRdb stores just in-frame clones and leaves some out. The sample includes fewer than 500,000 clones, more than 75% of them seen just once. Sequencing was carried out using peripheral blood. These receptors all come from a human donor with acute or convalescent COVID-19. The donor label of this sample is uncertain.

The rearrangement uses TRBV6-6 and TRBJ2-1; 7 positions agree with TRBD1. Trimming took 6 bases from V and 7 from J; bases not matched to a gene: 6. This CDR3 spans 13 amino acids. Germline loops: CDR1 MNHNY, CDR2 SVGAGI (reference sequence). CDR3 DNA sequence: TGTGCCAGCAGGGCGCAGGGGGATAATGAGCAGTTCTTC. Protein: CASRAQGDNEQFF.

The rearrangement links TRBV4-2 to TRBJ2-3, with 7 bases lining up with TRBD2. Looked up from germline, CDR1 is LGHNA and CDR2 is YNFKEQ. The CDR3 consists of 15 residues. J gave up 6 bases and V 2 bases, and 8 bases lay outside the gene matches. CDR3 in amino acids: CASSQPGGRVDTQYF. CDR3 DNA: TGTGCCAGCAGCCAACCGGGAGGACGAGTTGATACGCAGTATTTT.

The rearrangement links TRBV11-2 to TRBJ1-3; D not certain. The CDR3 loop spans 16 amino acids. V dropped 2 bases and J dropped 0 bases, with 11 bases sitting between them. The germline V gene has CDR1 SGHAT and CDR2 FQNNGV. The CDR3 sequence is CASSLRPGASGNTIYF. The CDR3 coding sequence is TGTGCCAGCAGCTTAAGGCCTGGAGCCTCTGGAAACACCATATATTTT.

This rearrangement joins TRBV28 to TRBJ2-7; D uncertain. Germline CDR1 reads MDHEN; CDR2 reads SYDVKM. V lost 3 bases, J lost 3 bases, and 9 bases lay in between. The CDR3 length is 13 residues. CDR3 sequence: CASSFGGSYEQYF. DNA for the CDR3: TGTGCCAGCAGTTTTGGCGGAAGCTACGAGCAGTACTTC.

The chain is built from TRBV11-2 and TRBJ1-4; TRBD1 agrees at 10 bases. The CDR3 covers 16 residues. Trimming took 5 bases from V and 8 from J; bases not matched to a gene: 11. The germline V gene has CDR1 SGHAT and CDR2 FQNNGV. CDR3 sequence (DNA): TGTGCCAGCAGCCCGACCGGACAGGGGGTGAGGGAAAAACTGTTTTTT. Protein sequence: CASSPTGQGVREKLFF.

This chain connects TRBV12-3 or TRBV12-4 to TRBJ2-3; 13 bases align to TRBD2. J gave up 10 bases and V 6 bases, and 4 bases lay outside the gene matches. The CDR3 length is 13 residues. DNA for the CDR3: TGTGCCAGCAGGGGGACTAGCGGGATGGCGCAGTATTTT. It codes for CASRGTSGMAQYF.

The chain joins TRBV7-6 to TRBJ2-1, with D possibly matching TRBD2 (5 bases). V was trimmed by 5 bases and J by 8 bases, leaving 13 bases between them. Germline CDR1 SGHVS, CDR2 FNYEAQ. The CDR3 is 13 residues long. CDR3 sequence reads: CASSPGSTYEQFF. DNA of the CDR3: TGTGCCAGCAGCCCGGGGTCAACCTATGAGCAGTTCTTC.

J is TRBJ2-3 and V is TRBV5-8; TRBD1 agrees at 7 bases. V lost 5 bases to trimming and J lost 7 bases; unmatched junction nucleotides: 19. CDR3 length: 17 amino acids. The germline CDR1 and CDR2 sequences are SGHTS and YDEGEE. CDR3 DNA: TGTGCCAGCAGTCACCACAGGGGCCTCAGCCAGGCAAATACGCAGTATTTT. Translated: CASSHHRGLSQANTQYF.

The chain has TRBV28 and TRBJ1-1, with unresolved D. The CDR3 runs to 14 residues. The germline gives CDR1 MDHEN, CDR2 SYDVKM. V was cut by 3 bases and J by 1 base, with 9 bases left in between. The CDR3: CASSFGGPNTEAFF. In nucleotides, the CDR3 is TGTGCCAGCAGTTTCGGAGGTCCGAACACTGAAGCTTTCTTT.

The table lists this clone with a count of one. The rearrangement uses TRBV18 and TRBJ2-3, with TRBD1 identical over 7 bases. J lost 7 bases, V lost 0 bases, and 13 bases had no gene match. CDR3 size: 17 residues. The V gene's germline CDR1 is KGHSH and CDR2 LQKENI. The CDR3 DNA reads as TGTGCCAGCTCACCACCGGAGTCGCAGGGGGTTAGAAATACGCAGTATTTT. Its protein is CASSPPESQGVRNTQYF.

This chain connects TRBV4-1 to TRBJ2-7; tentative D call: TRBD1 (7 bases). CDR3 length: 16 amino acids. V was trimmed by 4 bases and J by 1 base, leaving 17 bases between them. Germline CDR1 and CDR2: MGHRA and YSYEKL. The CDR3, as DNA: TGCGCCAGCAGCCCCAGACAGGGAGGTCCTTCCTACGAGCAGTACTTC. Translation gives CASSPRQGGPSYEQYF.

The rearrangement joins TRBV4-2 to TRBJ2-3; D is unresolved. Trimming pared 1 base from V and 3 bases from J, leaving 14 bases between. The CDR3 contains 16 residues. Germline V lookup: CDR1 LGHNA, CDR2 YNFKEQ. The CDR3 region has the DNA TGTGCCAGCAGCCAAGCCTCGGGTATTAGTACAGATACGCAGTATTTT. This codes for CASSQASGISTDTQYF.

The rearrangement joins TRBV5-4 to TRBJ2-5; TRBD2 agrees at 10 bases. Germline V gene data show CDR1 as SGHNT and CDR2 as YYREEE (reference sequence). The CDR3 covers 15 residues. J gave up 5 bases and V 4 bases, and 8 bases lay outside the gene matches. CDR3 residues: CASSLSGGAGETQYF. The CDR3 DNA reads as TGTGCCAGCAGCCTAAGCGGGGGGGCTGGGGAGACCCAGTACTTC.

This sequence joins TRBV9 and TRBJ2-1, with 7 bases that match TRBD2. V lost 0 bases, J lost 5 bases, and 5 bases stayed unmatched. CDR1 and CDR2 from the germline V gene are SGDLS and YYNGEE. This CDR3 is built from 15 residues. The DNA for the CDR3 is TGTGCCAGCAGCGTAGACGGGAGGCCTCACAATGAGCAGTTCTTC. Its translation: CASSVDGRPHNEQFF.

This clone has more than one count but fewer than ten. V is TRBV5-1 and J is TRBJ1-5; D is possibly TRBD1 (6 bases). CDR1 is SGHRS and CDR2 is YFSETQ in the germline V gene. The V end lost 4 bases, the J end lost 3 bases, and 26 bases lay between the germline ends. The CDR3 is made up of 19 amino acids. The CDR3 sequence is CASSPLEVWWQGNNQPQHF. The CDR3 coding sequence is TGCGCCAGCAGCCCGCTTGAAGTTTGGTGGCAGGGGAACAATCAGCCCCAGCATTTT. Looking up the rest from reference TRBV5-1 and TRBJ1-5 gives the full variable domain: KAGVTQTPRYLIKTRGQQVTLSCSPISGHRSVSWYQQTPGQGLQFLFEYFSETQRNKGNFPGRFSGRQFSNSRSEMNVSTLELGDSALYLCASSPLEVWWQGNNQPQHFGDGTRLSIL.